These 7 T cell receptor beta chains came from one sample sequenced in a study of T cell responses to AZD1222 COVID-19 vaccine. TCRdb's table, derived via immunoSEQ multiplex PCR, lists solely in-frame clones and lacks some. The sample includes over 100,000 clones, approximately 90% seen only once; the top ten take 6.5% to 8.5%. The specimen comprised peripheral blood, sampled on day 0 of AZD1222 vaccination. The receptors come from an adult in good health.

J is TRBJ1-1 and V is TRBV5-1, with TRBD1 as a possible D gene (6 bases). Germline assignment: CDR1 SGHRS and CDR2 YFSETQ. V lost 4 bases to trimming and J lost 2 bases, with 15 bases between them. The CDR3 totals 15 residues. CDR3 DNA sequence: TGCGCCAGCAGCGAACGACAGGAGTTAAACACTGAAGCTTTCTTT. It is translated as CASSERQELNTEAFF. The whole variable domain, filled in from reference TRBV5-1 and TRBJ1-1, reads KAGVTQTPRYLIKTRGQQVTLSCSPISGHRSVSWYQQTPGQGLQFLFEYFSETQRNKGNFPGRFSGRQFSNSRSEMNVSTLELGDSALYLCASSERQELNTEAFFGQGTRLTVV.

The DNA of the CDR3 is TGTGCCAGTAGTATAGAGGCAGCTGGAAACACCATATATTTT. Translating gives CASSIEAAGNTIYF. This sequence joins TRBV19 and TRBJ1-3; D remains ambiguous. Germline loops: CDR1 LNHDA, CDR2 SQIVND (reference sequence). There are 14 residues in the CDR3. The V gene lost 0 bases and the J gene lost 2 bases, with 5 bases spanning the gap.

The chain recombines TRBV7-9 with TRBJ2-7; D call uncertain. The CDR3 runs 14 residues. Germline V gene lookup returns CDR1 SEHNR and CDR2 FQNEAQ (reference sequence). V dropped 5 bases and J dropped 1 base, with 12 bases sitting between them. The CDR3 sequence: CASSPPTQSYEQYF. CDR3 nucleotides: TGTGCCAGCAGCCCCCCCACCCAATCCTACGAGCAGTACTTC.

The chain is built from TRBV5-1 and TRBJ1-1; D is unclear. In germline, CDR1 is SGHRS, CDR2 YFSETQ. The ends were cut back, 4 bases at V and 0 bases at J, with 10 bases in the middle. The CDR3 totals 14 residues. DNA of the CDR3: TGCGCCAGCAGCCCCGGAGTTCTGAACACTGAAGCTTTCTTT. Its protein is CASSPGVLNTEAFF.

The V and J genes are TRBV7-3 and TRBJ2-2, with a tentative D call TRBD2 (7 bases). The CDR3 length is 15 residues. The germline V and J ends were trimmed by 4 bases and 6 bases, with 15 bases remaining between them. Per the germline V gene, CDR1 is SGHTA and CDR2 is FQGTGA. The CDR3 DNA reads TGTGCCAGCAGCTCCCCAAGGGGGGGGCCCGGGGAGCTGTTTTTT. This gives the protein CASSSPRGGPGELFF.

J is TRBJ2-1 and V is TRBV6-5; 7 positions match TRBD1. CDR3 length: 15 residues. Germline CDR1 is MNHEY and CDR2 is SVGAGI. The V segment lost 7 bases and the J segment 1 base; nucleotides outside the gene matches: 7. CDR3: CASTRDSSSYNEQFF. Written as DNA, the CDR3 is TGTGCCAGCACCCGGGACAGCTCTTCCTACAATGAGCAGTTCTTC.

A note on this clone: Mismatch with germline at one junction end may stem from a read error. CDR3 loop: CASSFEGGSHNEQFF. CDR3 DNA: TGTGCCAGCAGCTTCGAAGGGGGCTCCCACAATGAGCAGTTCTTC. The chain recombines TRBV7-3 with TRBJ2-1, with TRBD1 matching over 7 bases. Per germline, CDR1 SGHTA and CDR2 FQGTGA. CDR3 length: 15 amino acids.